Listed below are T cell receptor beta chains from one sample, sequenced in a study of blood T cell repertoires in COVID-19. Assay used: immunoSEQ multiplex PCR; TCRdb lists only in-frame clones, some missing. Seen here are 130,000 or so clones, approximately 83% observed once, and the top ten hold about 1.4%. What was sequenced was peripheral blood. These TCRs come from a human donor in a cohort sampled during active COVID-19. CDR3s leave out the opening cysteine and the closing phenylalanine or tryptophan.

J | V | CDR3
TRBJ1-1 | TRBV9 | ASSVVHSHTEAF
TRBJ2-5 | TRBV3-1/TRBV3-2 | ASSPPGLETQY
TRBJ2-3 | TRBV4-2 | ASSQEVAGTGVDTQY
TRBJ2-5 | TRBV9 | ASSILDRAQETQY
TRBJ2-1 | TRBV6-5 | ASRWGQAYNEQF
TRBJ2-7 | TRBV15 | ATSRGGLAEQY
TRBJ2-2 | TRBV6-1 | ASSRTDSNTGELF
TRBJ2-7 | TRBV11-2 | ASSKPGQVSYEQY
TRBJ1-5 | TRBV6-2/TRBV6-3 | ASSYPDPPGDQPQH
TRBJ2-2 | TRBV19 | ASSPSSANTGELF
TRBJ2-5 | TRBV2 | ASSEAIAVEETQY
TRBJ2-1 | TRBV6-2/TRBV6-3 | ASSTNRGNEQF
TRBJ1-2 | TRBV29-1 | SVEEQVGYT
TRBJ2-7 | TRBV6-5 | ASSLGGRASYEQY
TRBJ1-2 | TRBV7-9 | ASSLTGEHGYT
TRBJ2-5 | TRBV7-3 | ASSFRQGETQY
TRBJ2-7 | TRBV18 | ASSPRRETYEQY
TRBJ1-1 | TRBV5-1 | ASSLNGLSAVTEAF
TRBJ1-1 | TRBV9 | ASSTRQVNTEAF
TRBJ1-2 | TRBV27 | ASATQGNGYT
TRBJ2-3 | TRBV6-6 | ASSGGPPDTQY
TRBJ1-6 | TRBV4-2 | ASSQTRTGNNSPLH
TRBJ2-7 | TRBV5-4 | ASSLGLHEQY
TRBJ1-3 | TRBV28 | ASSLYDRNTIY
TRBJ2-3 | TRBV7-9 | ASSPRVGTHRDTQY
TRBJ2-1 | TRBV7-9 | ASTDRSGAGVNNEQF
TRBJ2-7 | TRBV30 | AWSEERISGRGYEQY
TRBJ1-1 | TRBV12-3/TRBV12-4 | ASSDRVVEAF
TRBJ1-1 | TRBV6-5 | ASSYSGRGNTEAF
TRBJ2-3 | TRBV24-1 | ATSEAGGTDTQY
TRBJ1-1 | TRBV6-5 | ASRTNLGGGTEAF
TRBJ2-3 | TRBV3-1/TRBV3-2 | ASSQDYGSTDTQY
TRBJ1-1 | TRBV2 | ASSVLGQQNTEAF
TRBJ1-6 | TRBV28 | ASSWNPGQRNSPLH
TRBJ2-1 | TRBV5-8 | ASTTGGSAYNEQF
TRBJ1-5 | TRBV10-3 | AISESGDMNQPQH
TRBJ2-6 | TRBV30 | AWSVRRQGATGANVLT
TRBJ2-2 | TRBV11-2 | ASSSGQGGTGELF
TRBJ2-1 | TRBV6-2/TRBV6-3 | ASSRYGGSMYEQF
TRBJ2-7 | TRBV7-6 | ASSLEPDTYEQY
TRBJ2-3 | TRBV5-1 | ASSLGTGTDTQY
TRBJ2-3 | TRBV7-2 | ASSLASGRVLDTQY
TRBJ1-1 | TRBV11-2 | ASSLKWAGNTEAF
TRBJ2-7 | TRBV7-3 | ASSSGTSEPYEQY
TRBJ2-7 | TRBV5-1 | ASSLEGLAGGVSYEQY
TRBJ1-3 | TRBV5-5 | ASSWGGDGNTIY
TRBJ1-2 | TRBV18 | ASSVTGEGDGGYT
TRBJ1-6 | TRBV2 | ATSRDSQNSPLH
TRBJ2-2 | TRBV5-4 | ASSRGLAEDTGELF
TRBJ2-5 | TRBV30 | AWTKIGLAGNQETQY
TRBJ2-5 | TRBV2 | ASSEAGYQETQY
TRBJ2-2 | TRBV7-2 | ASSSPGDRLSAGELF
TRBJ1-2 | TRBV4-3 | ASSQDRTSYGYT
TRBJ1-1 | TRBV19 | ASSTLTGGTEAF
TRBJ2-4 | TRBV28 | ASSFGGMSKNIQY
TRBJ2-1 | TRBV19 | ASSELSSSYNEQF